A selection of T cell receptor beta chains follows, all from one sample in a study of blood T cell repertoires in COVID-19. Libraries were prepared by immunoSEQ multiplex PCR; TCRdb keeps only in-frame clonotypes and omits some of them. The table records more than 60,000 clones, around nine tenths of them present only once. Sequencing was done on a sample of peripheral blood. The origin of the receptors is a woman in her forties or fifties with active or convalescent COVID-19. The CDR3 runs from the conserved cysteine through the conserved F or W. The D gene is left open where the match is weak. The size field is filled for only some rows; it gives once, few, many or a size class.

cdr3_nt,cdr3_aa,d_call,j_call,cdr3_length,v_call,clone_size
TGTGCCAGCTCACGATACCGGGACAGGGGTACCCACGAGCAGTACTTC,CASSRYRDRGTHEQYF,TRBD1,TRBJ2-7,16,TRBV18,-
TGTGCCAGCAGCCGGACTAGCTCAGAGACCCAGTACTTC,CASSRTSSETQYF,TRBD2,TRBJ2-5,13,TRBV7-9,-
TGTGCCAGCAGCCTAGGATTGGACTCTCAGTTCTTC,CASSLGLDSQFF,-,TRBJ2-1,12,TRBV5-4,-
TGTGCCTGGAGTTTGATAGTGCGGCAGGGGACTAACTATGGCTACACCTTC,CAWSLIVRQGTNYGYTF,-,TRBJ1-2,17,TRBV30,-
TGCGCCAGCAGCTTGGATAACGAGCAGTACTTC,CASSLDNEQYF,-,TRBJ2-7,11,TRBV5-1,-
TGTGCCAGCAGCTTGTTTCCTGAAGACAGCCCTGCCCATGGCTACACCTTC,CASSLFPEDSPAHGYTF,-,TRBJ1-2,17,TRBV5-4,-
TGCAGTGCTAGTTTAGCGGACCTCTACAATGAGCAGTTCTTC,CSASLADLYNEQFF,-,TRBJ2-1,14,TRBV20-1,-
TGTGCCAGCAGCCAAGGAGTCCGGGGTTCCACAGATACGCAGTATTTT,CASSQGVRGSTDTQYF,-,TRBJ2-3,16,TRBV3-1/TRBV3-2,-
TGTGCCAGCAGCTTAGTAACTAGCGGGATCACCGGGGAGCTGTTTTTT,CASSLVTSGITGELFF,TRBD2,TRBJ2-2,16,TRBV11-2,-
TGTGCCACCAGTGAAAGGGGGCGTGAGCAGTTCTTC,CATSERGREQFF,TRBD1,TRBJ2-1,12,TRBV24-1,-
TGTGCCAGCAGCTTCCCAGCGGGAGTAGTTGACAATGAGCAGTTCTTC,CASSFPAGVVDNEQFF,TRBD2,TRBJ2-1,16,TRBV7-6,-
TGTGCCAGTAGTATAGTTGGGTTAAGGTGGCAGGGCCCGAATCAGCCCCAGCATTTT,CASSIVGLRWQGPNQPQHF,-,TRBJ1-5,19,TRBV19,-
TGTGCCAGCATGGGAGCCCCGACTAGCCTACCTATCGCGAACACCGGGGAGCTGTTTTTT,CASMGAPTSLPIANTGELFF,TRBD2,TRBJ2-2,20,TRBV2,-
TGTGCCAGCAGTTATGGGACAGGACAAGAGACCCAGTACTTC,CASSYGTGQETQYF,TRBD1,TRBJ2-5,14,TRBV6-5,-
TGTGCCAGTAGTATAGGGACTAGCTCCTACAATGAGCAGTTCTTC,CASSIGTSSYNEQFF,TRBD2,TRBJ2-1,15,TRBV19,-
TGTGCCAGCAGCTTAGGGGGGGTGAGGCAAGAGACCCAGTACTTC,CASSLGGVRQETQYF,-,TRBJ2-5,15,TRBV7-8,-
TGCGCCAGCAGCCAAAACAGGGGTTTCTCCTACGAGCAGTACTTC,CASSQNRGFSYEQYF,TRBD1,TRBJ2-7,15,TRBV4-1,many
TGTGCCAGCAGCCAAGATAGAGTTGCCTTTTCCCCCCTCCACTTT,CASSQDRVAFSPLHF,-,TRBJ1-6,15,TRBV4-2,-
TGTGCCAGCAGCTCGGGGATCGGCAATCAGCCCCAGCATTTT,CASSSGIGNQPQHF,-,TRBJ1-5,14,TRBV5-6,-
TGTGCCAGCAGCTCCTTCCGACTAGCGGGAGAAGAGACCCAGTACTTC,CASSSFRLAGEETQYF,TRBD2,TRBJ2-5,16,TRBV11-2,-
TGCGCCAGCAGCCAAGGTCGGACTTACGGGAGGGCCAATGAGCAGTTCTTC,CASSQGRTYGRANEQFF,TRBD2,TRBJ2-1,17,TRBV4-1,-
TGTGCCAGCAGCTTTGCGACAGGGATTGCCTACGAGCAGTACTTC,CASSFATGIAYEQYF,TRBD1,TRBJ2-7,15,TRBV5-6,-
TGCAGCGTTGAGCGTCAGGGAATCACTGAAGCTTTCTTT,CSVERQGITEAFF,-,TRBJ1-1,13,TRBV29-1,few
TGTGCCAGCAGCTCGGGACTAGCGGGAGGTTTCGGAGAGACCCAGTACTTC,CASSSGLAGGFGETQYF,TRBD2,TRBJ2-5,17,TRBV7-2,-
TGTGCCAGCAGCTTGAATCAGGGGGCCTATGGCTACACCTTC,CASSLNQGAYGYTF,TRBD1,TRBJ1-2,14,TRBV5-4,-
TGTGCCAGCAGCCACCGCCGGACTAGCGGGTTAGATACGCAGTATTTT,CASSHRRTSGLDTQYF,TRBD2,TRBJ2-3,16,TRBV3-1/TRBV3-2,-
TGTGCCAGCAGCTTAGAAGCGGGACTACCCCATGAGCAGTTCTTC,CASSLEAGLPHEQFF,TRBD2,TRBJ2-1,15,TRBV13,-
TGTGCCAGCAGCTCCATGGGGACTAGCGACACAGATACGCAGTATTTT,CASSSMGTSDTDTQYF,TRBD2,TRBJ2-3,16,TRBV5-6,-
TGTGCCAGCAGCGCAGGGACAGGAGATACGCAGTATTTT,CASSAGTGDTQYF,TRBD1,TRBJ2-3,13,TRBV9,-
TGTGCCAGCAGTGTAGACAGGTCCTACGAGCAGTACTTC,CASSVDRSYEQYF,-,TRBJ2-7,13,TRBV2,-
TGTGCCAGCAGTTTTGGGGGGGACGGGACCCAGCATTTT,CASSFGGDGTQHF,-,TRBJ1-5,13,TRBV12-3/TRBV12-4,-
TGTGCCAGCAGCTTAGCAGGGGGCGCTCCCACTGAAGCTTTCTTT,CASSLAGGAPTEAFF,TRBD1,TRBJ1-1,15,TRBV11-2,-
TGTGCCAGCAGCTTAACAGGGGGGAGGGAAAAACTGTTTTTT,CASSLTGGREKLFF,TRBD1,TRBJ1-4,14,TRBV5-4,-
TGTGCCAGCAGCCCCCGGGCAGGGGCCTCCTCTATTTATGGCTACACCTTC,CASSPRAGASSIYGYTF,-,TRBJ1-2,17,TRBV14,once
TGTGCCAGCAGTTTTTCGACAGGGGGCGTGCTAGGGGCCAACGTCCTGACTTTC,CASSFSTGGVLGANVLTF,TRBD1,TRBJ2-6,18,TRBV7-3,-
TGTGCCAGCAGTGAGTATGTGGGACAGGTCAACTATGGCTACACCTTC,CASSEYVGQVNYGYTF,TRBD1,TRBJ1-2,16,TRBV6-1,-
TGTGCCAGCAGCTTGGGACAGTATAATTCACCCCTCCACTTT,CASSLGQYNSPLHF,TRBD1,TRBJ1-6,14,TRBV11-2,-
TGTGCCAGCAGCTTATATCCCGGGGAGCTGTTTTTT,CASSLYPGELFF,-,TRBJ2-2,12,TRBV13,-
TGTGCCAGTCAAAGTTGGGGACAGGGAGTCACTGAAGCTTTCTTT,CASQSWGQGVTEAFF,TRBD1,TRBJ1-1,15,TRBV27,-
TGTGCCAGCAGCTCGACAGGGCCTTACGAGCAGTACTTC,CASSSTGPYEQYF,TRBD1,TRBJ2-7,13,TRBV7-9,-
TGTGCCAGCAGCCTCGGGACAGGGGTCCTCCCCTGTCACTTC,CASSLGTGVLPCHF,TRBD1,TRBJ2-7,14,TRBV7-9,-
TGCGCCAGCAGCCAAGGGGGACTAGCGGGAGTTAGATCCTACAATGAGCAGTTCTTC,CASSQGGLAGVRSYNEQFF,TRBD2,TRBJ2-1,19,TRBV4-1,few
TGTGCCAGCAGTCGAGCGGGGTCACAAGTGGGCGAGCAGTACTTC,CASSRAGSQVGEQYF,TRBD2,TRBJ2-7,15,TRBV27,-
TGTGCCAGTAGTCCGGGACTAGCGGGACCCTACGAGCAGTACTTC,CASSPGLAGPYEQYF,TRBD2,TRBJ2-7,15,TRBV19,-